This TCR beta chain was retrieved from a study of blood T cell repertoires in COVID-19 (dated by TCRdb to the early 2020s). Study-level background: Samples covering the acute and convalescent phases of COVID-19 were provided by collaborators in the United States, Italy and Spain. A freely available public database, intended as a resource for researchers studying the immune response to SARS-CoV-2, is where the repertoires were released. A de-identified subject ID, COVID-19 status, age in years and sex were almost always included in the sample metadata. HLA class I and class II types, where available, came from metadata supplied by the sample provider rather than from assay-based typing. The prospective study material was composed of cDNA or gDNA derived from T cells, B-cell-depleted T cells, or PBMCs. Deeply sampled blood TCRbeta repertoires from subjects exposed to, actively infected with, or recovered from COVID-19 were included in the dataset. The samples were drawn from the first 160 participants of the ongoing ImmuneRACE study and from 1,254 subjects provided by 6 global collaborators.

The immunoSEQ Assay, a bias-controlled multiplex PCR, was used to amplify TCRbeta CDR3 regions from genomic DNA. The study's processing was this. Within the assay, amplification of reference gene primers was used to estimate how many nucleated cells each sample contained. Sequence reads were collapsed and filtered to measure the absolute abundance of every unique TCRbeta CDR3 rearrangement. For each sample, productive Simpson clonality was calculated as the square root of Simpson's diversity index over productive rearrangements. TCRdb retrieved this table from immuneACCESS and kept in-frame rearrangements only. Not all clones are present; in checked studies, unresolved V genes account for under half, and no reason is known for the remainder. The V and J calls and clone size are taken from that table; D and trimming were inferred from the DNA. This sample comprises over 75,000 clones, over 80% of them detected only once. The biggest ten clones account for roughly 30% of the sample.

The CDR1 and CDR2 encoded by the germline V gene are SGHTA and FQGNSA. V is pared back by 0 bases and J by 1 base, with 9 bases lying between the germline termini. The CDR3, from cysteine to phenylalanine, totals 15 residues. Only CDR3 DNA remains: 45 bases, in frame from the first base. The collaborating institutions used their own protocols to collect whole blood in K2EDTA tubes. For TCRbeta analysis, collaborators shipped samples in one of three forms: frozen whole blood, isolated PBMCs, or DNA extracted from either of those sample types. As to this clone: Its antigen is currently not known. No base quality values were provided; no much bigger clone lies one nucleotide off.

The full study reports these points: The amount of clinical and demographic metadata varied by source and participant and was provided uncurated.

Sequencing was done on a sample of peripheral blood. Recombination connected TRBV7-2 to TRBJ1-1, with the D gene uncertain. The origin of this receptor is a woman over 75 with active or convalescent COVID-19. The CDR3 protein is CASSLAILRNTEAFF. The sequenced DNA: TGTGCCAGCAGCTTAGCGATCCTTAGGAACACTGAAGCTTTCTTT.